This T cell receptor (beta chain) comes out of a study of T cell repertoires in cytomegalovirus infection. Using its own MiXCR run on the reads, TCRdb lists one record per CDR3 protein. The data show 25,000 to 35,000 distinct CDR3 sequences, around 19% seen once. This clonotype was observed at least ten times. The antigen is unknown. Germline V gives CDR1 MDHEN, CDR2 SYDVKM. V lost 8 bases to trimming and J lost 6 bases, with 25 bases between them. This CDR3 is built from 16 residues. Sequencing was performed on CD8+ T cells from cultured PBMCs, taken from culture after CMV antigen stimulation. This TCR came from a human donor in good health (CMV status not recorded). Some clones in this sample may be carry-over from other donors' samples. The rearrangement uses TRBV28 and TRBJ1-2; D perhaps matches TRBD1 (5 bases). The CDR3 nucleotides read TGTGCCAGCTCCTCCATGGGGCAGCCGTTGACCCATGGCTACACCTTC. Protein product: CASSSMGQPLTHGYTF.